This T cell receptor (beta chain) was captured in a study of Graves' ophthalmopathy and Graves' hyperthyroidism. This clonotype was found many times. RNA transcripts provided the template for amplifying TCR beta CDR3 regions. HTBI primers primed a first-round RT-PCR, and a second-round multiplex PCR followed. One entry per CDR3 protein, called by TCRdb with MiXCR from the multiplex PCR reads. The sample has 600,000 to 650,000 distinct CDR3 sequences, about 24% seen once; the top ten hold 7.1%. The CDR3 runs 12 residues. V was trimmed by 6 bases and J by 5 bases, leaving 10 bases between them. CDR1 is MDHEN and CDR2 is SYDVKM in the germline V gene. Additional autoimmune diseases, uncontrolled infections, pregnancy or lactation disqualified patients. Reliance was placed on clinical symptoms, serum thyroxine, TRAb, thyroid ultrasound and orbital computed tomography for diagnosis.

Material for sequencing was peripheral blood. This chain links TRBV28 with TRBJ2-5; D gene uncertain. The TCR comes from a woman aged 18-29 years with stable Graves' hyperthyroidism. Some clones in this sample may be carry-over from other donors' samples. The chain's CDR3 is CASSPGYETQYF. CDR3 coding DNA: TGTGCCAGCAGCCCCGGCTACGAGACCCAGTACTTC.